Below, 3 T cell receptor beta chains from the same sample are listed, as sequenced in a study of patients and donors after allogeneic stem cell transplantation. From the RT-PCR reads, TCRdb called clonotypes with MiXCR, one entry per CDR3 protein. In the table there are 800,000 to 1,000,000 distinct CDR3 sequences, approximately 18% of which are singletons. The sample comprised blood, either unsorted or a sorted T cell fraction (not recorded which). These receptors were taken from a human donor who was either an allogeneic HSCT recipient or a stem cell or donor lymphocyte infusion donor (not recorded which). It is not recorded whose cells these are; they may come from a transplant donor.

The CDR3 protein is CASSNYIAASSYEQYF. The CDR3 coding sequence is TGTGCCAGCAGCAACTATATAGCGGCGAGCTCCTACGAGCAGTACTTC. The chain employs TRBV7-9 and TRBJ2-7; D is possibly TRBD2 (6 bases). Germline V gives CDR1 SEHNR, CDR2 FQNEAQ (reference sequence). The CDR3 consists of 16 residues. Trimming stripped 5 bases from V and 0 bases from J, with 17 bases between.

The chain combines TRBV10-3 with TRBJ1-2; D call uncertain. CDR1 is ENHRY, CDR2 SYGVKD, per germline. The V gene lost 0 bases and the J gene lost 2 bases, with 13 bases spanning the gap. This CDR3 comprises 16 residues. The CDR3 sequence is CAISESQRAVNYGYTF. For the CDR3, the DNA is TGTGCCATCAGTGAGTCCCAGAGGGCCGTCAACTATGGCTACACCTTC.

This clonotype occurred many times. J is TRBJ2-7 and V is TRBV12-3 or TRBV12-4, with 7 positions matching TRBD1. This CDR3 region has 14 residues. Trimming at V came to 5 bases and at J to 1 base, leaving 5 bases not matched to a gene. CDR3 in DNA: TGTGCCAGCAGTGCGCTGACAGGGTCCTACGAGCAGTACTTC. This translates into CASSALTGSYEQYF.